Detailed here is one T cell receptor beta chain. The antigen is not known. None of the donors, who were healthy HIV-negative adults, had recently had acute infections or vaccinations. The data were taken from a study of shared clonotypes between healthy human individuals. The overall study: Sampling drew on donors who were a couple of women and three men aged 18 to 49. Study-wide findings and caveats: Researchers sampled blood only, noting tissue repertoires likely differ.

Sequencing was at deep level. Libraries were prepared by immunoSEQ multiplex PCR; TCRdb keeps only in-frame clonotypes and omits some of them. The sample lists 450,000 to 500,000 clones; 60% to 85% were seen once. Germline V gives CDR1 LNHNV, CDR2 YYDKDF (reference sequence). The V and J ends lost 0 bases and 11 bases, in that order; junction bases with no gene match: 7. There are 15 residues in the CDR3. The chain recombines TRBV15 with TRBJ1-4, with TRBD1 matching 9 bases. Specimen: PBMCs. The TCR was taken from a woman between 40 and 50 years old in good health. Some clones in this sample may be carry-over from other donors' samples. CDR3 DNA: TGTGCCACCAGCAGAGATAGGACAGGGGCAGAGAAACTGTTTTTT. Translation gives CATSRDRTGAEKLFF.